This note documents a single TCR beta chain sequence. This sample is drawn from a study of T cells in Graves' hyperthyroidism and ophthalmopathy. The length of the CDR3 is 14 residues. Germline V gene sequence: CDR1 MDHEN, CDR2 SYDVKM. V was pared by 5 bases and J by 6 bases, with 7 bases of the junction left unmatched. Amplification of TCR beta CDR3 regions was performed using RNA transcripts as template. HTBI primers were used for first-round RT-PCR of the TCR CDR3. Via MiXCR, TCRdb re-called the multiplex PCR reads, giving one row per CDR3 protein. The sample yields about 400,000 distinct CDR3 sequences, roughly an eighth seen once.

The chain has TRBV28 and TRBJ1-5; TRBD1 matches at 7 bases. The sequenced sample was blood. The clonotype originates from a woman between 18 and 29 years old with Graves' hyperthyroidism. The CDR3 protein is CASSRGQGSQPQHF. The CDR3 DNA follows: TGTGCCAGCAGTAGGGGGCAGGGGAGTCAGCCCCAGCATTTT.